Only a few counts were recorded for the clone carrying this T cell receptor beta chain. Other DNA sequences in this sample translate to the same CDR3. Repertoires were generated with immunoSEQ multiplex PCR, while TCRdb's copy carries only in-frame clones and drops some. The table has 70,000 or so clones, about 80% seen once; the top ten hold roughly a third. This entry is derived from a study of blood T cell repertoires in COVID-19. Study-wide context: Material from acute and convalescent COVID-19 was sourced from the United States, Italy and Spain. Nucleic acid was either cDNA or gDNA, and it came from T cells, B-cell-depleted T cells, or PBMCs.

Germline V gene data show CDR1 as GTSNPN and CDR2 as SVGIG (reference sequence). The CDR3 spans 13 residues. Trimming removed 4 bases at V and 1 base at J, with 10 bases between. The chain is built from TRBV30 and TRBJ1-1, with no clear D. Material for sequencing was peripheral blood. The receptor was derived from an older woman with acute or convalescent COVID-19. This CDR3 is CAWTRHGNTEAFF. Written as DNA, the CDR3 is TGTGCCTGGACCAGGCATGGGAACACTGAAGCTTTCTTT.